This T cell receptor (beta chain) was profiled in a study of T cells in Graves' hyperthyroidism and ophthalmopathy. It was RNA transcripts that yielded the amplified TCR beta CDR3 regions. When the TCR CDR3 underwent first-round RT-PCR, the HTBI primer set was used. TCRdb processed the multiplex PCR reads anew with MiXCR; each CDR3 protein has one entry. This sample yields some 370,000 distinct CDR3 sequences, of which about a sixth are seen a single time; around a third belongs to the top ten. Material: blood. The sequence came from a woman in her twenties or thirties with Graves' hyperthyroidism that later progressed to Graves' ophthalmopathy.

The DNA for the CDR3 is TGTGCCAGCAAGAGGGACAGTTCGAACACTGAAGCTTTCTTT. This translates into CASKRDSSNTEAFF. The V call is TRBV6-1, the J call TRBJ1-1; TRBD1 aligns across 7 bases. The V segment lost 7 bases and the J segment 1 base; nucleotides outside the gene matches: 6. The germline V gene has CDR1 MNHNS and CDR2 SASEGT. The CDR3 is 14 residues long.